One and the same sample provided the 10 T cell receptor beta chains below, sequenced in a study of blood T cell repertoires in COVID-19 (dated by TCRdb to about 2020). The library relied on the immunoSEQ multiplex PCR assay. TCRdb limited this immuneACCESS table to in-frame rearrangements with V and J called. A share of clones is missing; checked studies link under half to unresolved V genes, and the rest is unexplained. The sample table records some 99,000 clones; 80% to 90% of these occur just once. The top ten clonotypes cover 7% to 9.5% of the sample. The sequencing input was peripheral blood. The receptor source for this set is a woman aged 80 or over with active or convalescent COVID-19.

The chain couples TRBV27 to TRBJ2-1; TRBD2 aligns across 14 bases. Germline values: CDR1 MNHEY, CDR2 SMNVEV (reference sequence). V lost 3 bases and J lost 7; bases outside the gene matches: 11. The CDR3 totals 18 residues. In DNA form, the CDR3 reads TGTGCCAGCAGTTTTCTTTTCCTGACTAGCGGGAGGGCGAATGAGCAGTTCTTC. Its translation is CASSFLFLTSGRANEQFF.

This rearrangement joins TRBV6-5 to TRBJ1-4, with a tentative D call TRBD1 (5 bases). Trimming removed 6 bases at V and 7 bases at J, with 12 bases between. CDR3 length: 13 amino acids. CDR1 is MNHEY, CDR2 SVGAGI, per germline. CDR3 in amino acids: CASSALRGEKLFF. The CDR3 region has the DNA TGTGCCAGCAGCGCCCTTAGGGGTGAAAAACTGTTTTTT.

The V gene is TRBV2, the J gene TRBJ2-3; D is undetermined. This CDR3 has 14 residues. Germline lookup yields CDR1 SNHLY and CDR2 FYNNEI. The V end lost 6 bases, the J end lost 5 bases, and 15 bases lay between the germline ends. The CDR3 DNA sequence: TGTGCCAGCAGAGCGACCGGGTCCCAAGATACGCAGTATTTT. It translates to CASRATGSQDTQYF.

Note on this clone: This sample also contains other DNA sequences that code for the same CDR3. The gene calls are TRBV5-1 and TRBJ2-1; D not certain. The CDR3 is 12 amino acids. Germline CDR1 reads SGHRS; CDR2 reads YFSETQ. V was trimmed by 0 bases and J by 7 bases, leaving 5 bases between them. CDR3 DNA: TGCGCCAGCAGCTTGGGGGCGAATGAGCAGTTCTTC. Protein product: CASSLGANEQFF.

In its sample, this clone was seen once. The genes are TRBV10-3 and TRBJ1-2, with 7 nucleotides matching TRBD1. Germline V CDR1 and CDR2: ENHRY, SYGVKD. This CDR3 comprises 14 residues. J lost 2 bases, V lost 6 bases, and 6 bases had no gene match. CDR3 protein: CAISDQTGNYGYTF. In DNA form, the CDR3 reads TGTGCCATCAGCGACCAGACAGGGAACTATGGCTACACCTTC.

The chain joins TRBV4-2 to TRBJ1-4, with 8 bases fitting TRBD1. The germline CDR1 and CDR2 sequences are LGHNA and YNFKEQ. The CDR3 totals 15 residues. The V gene end was trimmed by 0 bases and the J gene end by 4 bases; junction bases not matched to a gene: 1. The CDR3 DNA reads as TGTGCCAGCAGCCAAGAGGACAGGGATAATGAAAAACTGTTTTTT. This sequence encodes CASSQEDRDNEKLFF.

The chain is built from TRBV18 and TRBJ1-1; the D gene is possibly TRBD1 (6 bases). The CDR3 is made up of 14 amino acids. Trimming left V 5 bases short and J 1 base short, with 11 bases between. From germline, CDR1 is KGHSH and CDR2 LQKENI. The CDR3 DNA is TGTGCCAGCTCAACTGGACAGCCGAACACTGAAGCTTTCTTT. Its protein product is CASSTGQPNTEAFF.

V gene TRBV9 combines with J gene TRBJ2-6; no clear D. The V gene lost 3 bases and the J gene lost 2 bases, with 12 bases spanning the gap. Germline V gives CDR1 SGDLS, CDR2 YYNGEE. This CDR3 has 16 residues. The CDR3, as DNA: TGTGCCAGCAGCGCCTCGAGTGGGCCTGGGGCCAACGTCCTGACTTTC. This translates into CASSASSGPGANVLTF. The full variable domain, rest sourced from reference TRBV9 and TRBJ2-6, is DSGVTQTPKHLITATGQRVTLRCSPRSGDLSVYWYQQSLDQGLQFLIQYYNGEERAKGNILERFSAQQFPDLHSELNLSSLELGDSALYFCASSASSGPGANVLTFGAGSRLTVL.

The V gene is TRBV6-7, the J gene TRBJ1-2, with TRBD1 matching over 7 bases. TRBV6-7 is treated as an ORF (open reading frame) with a function not yet certain. V shed 0 bases, J shed 5 bases, and the junction held 3 bases outside the gene matches. This CDR3 is built from 14 residues. The CDR3 sequence: CASSYSDRPYGYTF. CDR3 DNA sequence: TGTGCCAGCAGTTACTCGGACAGGCCTTATGGCTACACCTTC.

The CDR3 DNA follows: TGTGCCAGCAGCGGTACTAGCGGGAGCGGCACCGGGGAGCTGTTTTTT. Protein: CASSGTSGSGTGELFF. The V and J genes are TRBV9 and TRBJ2-2; the match to TRBD2 covers 11 bases. Germline CDR1 reads SGDLS; CDR2 reads YYNGEE. The CDR3 contains 16 residues. With V trimmed by 3 bases and J by 4 bases, 5 bases remained unmatched. The full variable domain, completed using reference TRBV9 and TRBJ2-2, is DSGVTQTPKHLITATGQRVTLRCSPRSGDLSVYWYQQSLDQGLQFLIQYYNGEERAKGNILERFSAQQFPDLHSELNLSSLELGDSALYFCASSGTSGSGTGELFFGEGSRLTVL.